This T cell receptor (beta chain) came from a study of blood T cell repertoires in COVID-19. As for the study in general: There were acute and convalescent COVID-19 samples, and they came from the United States, Italy and Spain. T cells, B-cell-depleted T cells, or PBMCs provided the cDNA or gDNA that served as material.

Per the study methods: Using reference gene primer amplification, nucleated cell counts were estimated. The assay was immunoSEQ multiplex PCR, and TCRdb's table has in-frame clones only and misses some. V and J calls and clone size are those listed in that table; D and trimming were worked out from the DNA. The data hold roughly 300,000 clones, with approximately 85% observed a single time. Germline CDR1 reads MNHEY; CDR2 reads SMNVEV (reference sequence). J lost 0 bases, V lost 5 bases, and 12 bases had no gene match. The CDR3 has 19 amino acids. Specimen: peripheral blood. This receptor was taken from a woman aged 50 to 60 with acute or convalescent COVID-19. The chain uses TRBV27 and TRBJ2-6; TRBD1 matches at 8 bases. The CDR3 DNA reads as TGTGCCAGCAGTGCCCGGCCGGGACAGGCCAGCTCTGGGGCCAACGTCCTGACTTTC. Translating it yields CASSARPGQASSGANVLTF.